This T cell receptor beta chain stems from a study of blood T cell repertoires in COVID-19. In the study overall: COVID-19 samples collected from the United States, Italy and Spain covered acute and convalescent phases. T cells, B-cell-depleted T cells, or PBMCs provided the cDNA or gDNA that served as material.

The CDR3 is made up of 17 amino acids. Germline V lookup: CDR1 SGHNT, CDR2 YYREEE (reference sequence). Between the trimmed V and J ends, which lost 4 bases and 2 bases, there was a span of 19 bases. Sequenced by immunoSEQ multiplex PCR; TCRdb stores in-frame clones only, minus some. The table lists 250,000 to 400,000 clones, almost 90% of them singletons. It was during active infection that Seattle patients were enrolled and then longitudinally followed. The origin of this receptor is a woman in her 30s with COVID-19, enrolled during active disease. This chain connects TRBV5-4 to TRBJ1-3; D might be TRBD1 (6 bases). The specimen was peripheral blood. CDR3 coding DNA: TGTGCCAGCAGCCCGGGGGGCCAGGGAATGGCTGGAAACACCATATATTTT. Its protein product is CASSPGGQGMAGNTIYF.